Shown below are 9 T cell receptor beta chains from a single sample sequenced in a study of T cell clones after liver transplantation. This table comes from immunoSEQ multiplex PCR, and its TCRdb copy is limited to in-frame clones, with some not included. The table shows tens of thousands of clones, with 70% to 75% occurring only once. Material: CD4+ T cells from blood, obtained before liver transplant. The receptors were sampled from a human donor who received a liver transplant.

This chain links TRBV6-6 with TRBJ1-6, with D possibly matching TRBD1 (6 bases). Germline CDR1 MNHNY, CDR2 SVGAGI (reference sequence). V gave up 6 bases and J gave up 7 bases, with 13 bases separating them. This CDR3 region has 14 residues. CDR3 in amino acids: CASSQTGDNSPLHF. CDR3 nucleotides: TGTGCCAGCAGCCAGACAGGAGACAATTCACCCCTCCACTTT.

The chain links TRBV30 to TRBJ2-4, with D possibly matching TRBD1 (6 bases). CDR3 length equals 13 residues. V shed 4 bases and J shed 7 bases, with 14 bases lying between them. Germline V gene lookup returns CDR1 GTSNPN and CDR2 SVGIG (reference sequence). The CDR3: CAWNRVGLNIQYF. The DNA for the CDR3 is TGTGCCTGGAACAGGGTTGGGTTGAACATTCAGTACTTC.

This chain joins TRBV9 and TRBJ1-3; D is uncertain. Trimming took 6 bases from V and 0 from J, leaving 13 bases between them. The CDR3 contains 15 residues. The germline gives CDR1 SGDLS, CDR2 YYNGEE. CDR3 amino acids: CASTTHTGSGNTIYF. The CDR3 region has the DNA TGTGCCAGCACCACCCATACGGGCTCTGGAAACACCATATATTTT.

This chain uses TRBV5-6 with TRBJ2-1; 12 nucleotides match TRBD2. Trimming at V came to 4 bases and at J to 6 bases, leaving 5 bases not matched to a gene. Germline assignment: CDR1 SGHDT and CDR2 YYEEEE. The CDR3 totals 15 residues. This chain's CDR3 is CASSPGLAGINEQFF. CDR3 sequence (DNA): TGTGCCAGCAGCCCTGGACTAGCGGGGATCAATGAGCAGTTCTTC.

CDR3 region: CASSTRQDTQYF. CDR3 sequence (DNA): TGTGCCAGCAGCACCAGACAGGATACGCAGTATTTT. The chain combines TRBV9 with TRBJ2-3, with D perhaps TRBD1 (5 bases). The ends were cut back, 4 bases at V and 6 bases at J, with 9 bases in the middle. In germline, CDR1 is SGDLS, CDR2 YYNGEE. This CDR3 is 12 amino acids long.

This chain links TRBV6-1 with TRBJ2-7; the D gene is possibly TRBD2 (6 bases). The CDR3 covers 15 residues. Germline loops: CDR1 MNHNS, CDR2 SASEGT. V shed 4 bases and J shed 0 bases, with 13 bases lying between them. CDR3 DNA: TGTGCCAGCAGTGTCGGGGACTCCTCCTCCTACGAGCAGTACTTC. Amino acid sequence: CASSVGDSSSYEQYF.

This chain uses TRBV9 with TRBJ2-3, with D tentatively TRBD2 (6 bases). The V gene's germline CDR1 is SGDLS and CDR2 YYNGEE. CDR3 length: 15 residues. V was trimmed by 4 bases and J by 0 bases, leaving 12 bases between them. CDR3 DNA: TGTGCCAGCAGCACCGGGACTGGCAGCACAGATACGCAGTATTTT. Translation gives CASSTGTGSTDTQYF.

The chain links TRBV7-2 to TRBJ1-1, with TRBD1 matching over 8 bases. V gave up 5 bases and J gave up 6 bases; unmatched junction bases: 8. The CDR3 is 14 residues long. CDR1 and CDR2 from the germline V gene are SGHTA and FQGNSA. The CDR3 reads CASSLDRVVSEAFF. The DNA of the CDR3 is TGTGCCAGCAGCCTGGACAGGGTTGTCTCTGAAGCTTTCTTT. The entire variable domain, with the rest obtained from reference TRBV7-2 and TRBJ1-1, is as follows: GAGVSQSPSNKVTEKGKDVELRCDPISGHTALYWYRQSLGQGLEFLIYFQGNSAPDKSGLPSDRFSAERTGGSVSTLTIQRTQQEDSAVYLCASSLDRVVSEAFFGQGTRLTVV.

V gene TRBV4-1 combines with J gene TRBJ2-5; 8 positions agree with TRBD2. V lost 4 bases and J lost 1; bases outside the gene matches: 11. This CDR3 is built from 17 residues. Germline V gives CDR1 MGHRA, CDR2 YSYEKL. The CDR3 sequence: CASSPGGRGRFQETQYF. In DNA, the CDR3 is TGCGCCAGCAGCCCGGGGGGGCGGGGGCGTTTCCAAGAGACCCAGTACTTC.